Following are 18 T cell receptor beta chains from one sample sequenced in a study of cytomegalovirus exposure and HLA in healthy donors. Primers: 60 Vbeta forward and 13 Jbeta reverse. Sequencing was performed with immunoSEQ multiplex PCR; in TCRdb, only in-frame clones are kept and a portion is missing. The sample contains about 160,000 clones, around 77% of which appear only once. Sequenced material: PBMCs. The receptor source for this set is a man aged 55 to 70 in good health and CMV-seronegative.

This chain joins TRBV7-9 and TRBJ1-3; D remains unclear. V lost 5 bases and J 0 bases, leaving 20 bases between the germline ends. The CDR3 spans 18 residues. Germline V CDR1 and CDR2: SEHNR, FQNEAQ (reference sequence). In DNA form, the CDR3 reads TGTGCCAGCAGCCTCGGGAGCGGAGCGTTGTCCTCTGGAAACACCATATATTTT. Protein product: CASSLGSGALSSGNTIYF. Together with reference TRBV7-9 and TRBJ1-3, the CDR3 gives the full variable domain: DTGVSQNPRHKITKRGQNVTFRCDPISEHNRLYWYRQTLGQGPEFLTYFQNEAQLEKSRLLSDRFSAERPKGSFSTLEIQRTEQGDSAMYLCASSLGSGALSSGNTIYFGEGSWLTVV.

The sample holds a few counts of this clone. The V gene is TRBV28, the J gene TRBJ2-7, with 8 bases matching TRBD1. The CDR3 has 16 residues. CDR1 MDHEN and CDR2 SYDVKM come from the germline V gene. V trimming: 2 bases; J trimming: 4 bases; junction bases outside the gene matches: 10. The CDR3: CASSLALGRGRYEQYF. The DNA of the CDR3 is TGTGCCAGCAGTTTAGCGCTTGGCAGGGGGCGGTACGAGCAGTACTTC.

This chain uses TRBV5-8 with TRBJ1-1; a weak D match, TRBD1 (6 bases). The CDR3 runs to 13 residues. The germline V and J ends were trimmed by 3 bases and 8 bases, with 14 bases remaining between them. Germline lookup yields CDR1 SGHTS and CDR2 YDEGEE. The CDR3 loop reads CASSWNRVGEAFF. The CDR3 region has the DNA TGTGCCAGCAGCTGGAACAGGGTAGGGGAAGCTTTCTTT.

The J gene is TRBJ2-7, the V gene TRBV6-5; TRBD2 aligns across 11 bases. The V gene end was trimmed by 4 bases and the J gene end by 4 bases; junction bases not matched to a gene: 9. Germline V gene lookup returns CDR1 MNHEY and CDR2 SVGAGI. The CDR3 is made up of 16 amino acids. For the CDR3, the DNA is TGTGCCAGCAGTTTTACTAGCGGGGGTACACCTTACGAGCAGTACTTC. Translated, it gives CASSFTSGGTPYEQYF.

The gene calls are TRBV6-5 and TRBJ2-3; D ambiguous. Per germline, CDR1 MNHEY and CDR2 SVGAGI. Trimming left V 0 bases short and J 9 bases short, with 7 bases between. There are 12 residues in the CDR3. The CDR3 region is CASSYSRATQYF. DNA for the CDR3: TGTGCCAGCAGTTACTCACGAGCGACGCAGTATTTT.

The chain joins TRBV7-9 to TRBJ2-7; 7 bases align to TRBD1. The CDR3 consists of 17 residues. V lost 2 bases and J lost 2; bases outside the gene matches: 12. Germline loops: CDR1 SEHNR, CDR2 FQNEAQ (reference sequence). DNA of the CDR3: TGTGCCAGCAGCTTAAGAGGGGGCGCCGCATTCCCCTACGAGCAGTACTTC. Translated, it gives CASSLRGGAAFPYEQYF.

The V call is TRBV28, the J call TRBJ1-4, with D possibly TRBD1 on 5 matching bases. The germline V gene encodes CDR1 MDHEN and CDR2 SYDVKM. Trimming stripped 2 bases from V and 8 bases from J, with 15 bases between. CDR3 size: 15 residues. In DNA form, the CDR3 reads TGTGCCAGCAGTTTAGGTTTGGGGGGAAAGGAAAAACTGTTTTTT. Its protein is CASSLGLGGKEKLFF.

V is TRBV19 and J is TRBJ2-2; 10 bases are a match to TRBD2. V shed 2 bases, J shed 5 bases, and the junction held 2 bases outside the gene matches. Germline values: CDR1 LNHDA, CDR2 SQIVND (reference sequence). The CDR3 covers 15 residues. CDR3 nucleotide sequence: TGTGCCAGTAGTATACATAGCGGGAGGACCGGGGAGCTGTTTTTT. Translation gives CASSIHSGRTGELFF.

This clone was counted a few times. The chain joins TRBV5-4 to TRBJ2-1; D is possibly TRBD1 (5 bases). The ends were cut back, 9 bases at V and 0 bases at J, with 13 bases in the middle. Germline V gene sequence: CDR1 SGHNT, CDR2 YYREEE (reference sequence). The CDR3 has 14 residues. CDR3 DNA sequence: TGTGCCACCGTGGAAAGGGGCTCCTACAATGAGCAGTTCTTC. Its translation is CATVERGSYNEQFF.

Remarks on this clone: Within the sample, other DNA sequences also encode this same CDR3. V usage is TRBV19 and J usage is TRBJ1-5; 7 bases agree with TRBD1. The CDR3 contains 14 residues. Germline V gene data show CDR1 as LNHDA and CDR2 as SQIVND (reference sequence). J was trimmed by 2 bases and V by 3 bases; bases with no gene match: 1. The CDR3 DNA follows: TGTGCCAGTAGTATTCAGGGGGGCAATCAGCCCCAGCATTTT. This codes for CASSIQGGNQPQHF. Based on the CDR3 plus reference TRBV19 and TRBJ1-5, the full variable domain is DGGITQSPKYLFRKEGQNVTLSCEQNLNHDAMYWYRQDPGQGLRLIYYSQIVNDFQKGDIAEGYSVSREKKESFPLTVTSAQKNPTAFYLCASSIQGGNQPQHFGDGTRLSIL.

The genes are TRBV29-1 and TRBJ2-3; TRBD2 matches 8 bases. Germline V lookup: CDR1 SQVTM, CDR2 ANQGSEA. This CDR3 region has 14 residues. Germline trimming cut 7 bases from V and 3 bases from J; bases unmatched to any gene: 9. DNA for the CDR3: TGCAGCGCAACTGGGGCTAGCGGGACAGATACGCAGTATTTT. Its translation is CSATGASGTDTQYF.

The CDR3 protein is CSVRRTGSPDTEAFF. The CDR3 DNA reads as TGCAGCGTTCGTCGGACAGGGAGTCCAGACACTGAAGCTTTCTTT. The chain is built from TRBV29-1 and TRBJ1-1, with 8 bases lining up with TRBD1. The V gene's germline CDR1 is SQVTM and CDR2 ANQGSEA. The junction had 11 bases not matched to a gene; V was cut back by 5 bases and J by 3 bases. CDR3 length equals 15 residues.

V usage is TRBV9 and J usage is TRBJ1-6, with a tentative D call TRBD1 (6 bases). Germline V gene lookup returns CDR1 SGDLS and CDR2 YYNGEE. This CDR3 spans 13 amino acids. V was shortened by 4 bases and J by 8 bases, with 10 bases between the two germline ends. The CDR3 protein is CASSPTGYSPLHF. The CDR3 nucleotides read TGTGCCAGCAGCCCGACAGGTTATTCACCCCTCCACTTT.

As regards this clone: One junction end does not reproduce the germline sequence, and a read error may be involved. The chain's CDR3 is CASSAITGGVGEAQYF. For the CDR3, the DNA is TGTGCCAGCAGCGCTATAACAGGGGGCGTGGGAGAGGCCCAGTACTTC. This chain connects TRBV9 to TRBJ2-5; the match to TRBD1 covers 9 bases. The CDR3 contains 16 residues. Germline lookup yields CDR1 SGDLS and CDR2 YYNGEE.

V gene TRBV6-1 combines with J gene TRBJ1-6; possible D gene TRBD1, 5 bases. CDR3 length: 14 amino acids. CDR1 and CDR2 (germline): MNHNS, SASEGT. V gave up 5 bases and J gave up 4 bases, with 9 bases separating them. CDR3 residues: CASSSGNYNSPLHF. The CDR3 region has the DNA TGTGCCAGCAGTTCAGGGAATTATAATTCACCCCTCCACTTT.

This sequence joins TRBV7-2 and TRBJ2-1; 14 bases are shared with TRBD2. This CDR3 contains 19 residues. Germline assignment: CDR1 SGHTA and CDR2 FQGNSA. V was clipped by 4 bases and J by 8 bases; unmatched bases: 16. The CDR3 protein is CASSYPLSGTSGSVDEQFF. CDR3 sequence (DNA): TGTGCCAGCAGCTATCCGCTCTCCGGGACTAGCGGGAGTGTGGATGAGCAGTTCTTC.

The gene calls are TRBV7-2 and TRBJ2-3; 11 nucleotides line up with TRBD2. V shed 0 bases, J shed 6 bases, and the junction held 11 bases outside the gene matches. The CDR3 length is 18 residues. Germline CDR1 and CDR2: SGHTA and FQGNSA. The CDR3 loop reads CASSLAQTGTSGYDTQYF. Written as DNA, the CDR3 is TGTGCCAGCAGCTTAGCGCAAACTGGGACTAGCGGTTACGATACGCAGTATTTT.

This chain connects TRBV5-4 to TRBJ2-5; the match to TRBD1 covers 8 bases. Germline V gives CDR1 SGHNT, CDR2 YYREEE (reference sequence). This CDR3 has 14 residues. Losses at the gene ends were 5 bases for V and 4 bases for J; bases not matched to a gene: 7. The CDR3 loop reads CASRQDRAVETQYF. Here the CDR3 DNA reads TGTGCCAGCAGACAGGACAGGGCGGTAGAGACCCAGTACTTC.